Described below is a single T cell receptor (beta chain) sequence and its context. The sample is drawn from a study of blood T cell repertoires in COVID-19. In the study's own analysis: Amplification with reference gene primers provided the estimates of nucleated cell counts. Clones were read by immunoSEQ multiplex PCR, and TCRdb kept only the in-frame ones, dropping some. V, J and clone size were drawn from that table, and D and trimming were deduced from the DNA. The sample consists of about 160,000 clones, approximately 87% of them appearing once. V was pared by 1 base and J by 8 bases, with 8 bases between. Germline CDR1 LGHDT, CDR2 YNNKEL (reference sequence). This CDR3 comprises 12 residues.

Input material: peripheral blood. The sequence derives from a woman in her 70s with acute or convalescent COVID-19. The V call is TRBV3-1 (or the pseudogene TRBV3-2), the J call TRBJ1-2, with D uncertain. The CDR3 DNA reads TGTGCCAGCAGCCAAGCGGGGATCGGCTACACCTTC. Its translation is CASSQAGIGYTF.